This TCR beta chain appears in the sequencing data of a study of cytomegalovirus exposure and HLA in healthy donors. In regard to this clone: Its antigen is unidentified.

60 Vbeta and 13 Jbeta primers were used in PCR. The method was immunoSEQ multiplex PCR; TCRdb's version includes in-frame clones alone and lacks a portion of them. The sample includes some 120,000 clones, around 79% seen only once; the top ten take just under 6.5%. Overall study results and limits: It was taken for granted in presence/absence analyses that sequencing depth across donors was roughly uniform.

The CDR3 length is 12 residues. From germline, CDR1 is MDHEN and CDR2 SYDVKM. Trimming removed 7 bases from V and 10 bases from J; junction bases left unmatched: 8. The sequenced sample consisted of PBMCs. The V gene is TRBV28, the J gene TRBJ1-1, with TRBD1 matching 8 bases. The sequence came from a woman in her thirties or forties in good health and CMV-seronegative. DNA for the CDR3: TGTGCCAGCACCGAAGGAGGACAGGGAGCTTTCTTT. As protein: CASTEGGQGAFF. The whole variable domain, remainder taken from reference TRBV28 and TRBJ1-1, is DVKVTQSSRYLVKRTGEKVFLECVQDMDHENMFWYRQDPGLGLRLIYFSYDVKMKEKGDIPEGYSVSREKKERFSLILESASTNQTSMYLCASTEGGQGAFFGQGTRLTVV.